The 9 T cell receptor beta chains below all came from one sample that was sequenced in a study of T cell repertoires in cytomegalovirus infection. In TCRdb, the reads were re-called with MiXCR into one record per CDR3 protein. There are 45,000 to 65,000 distinct CDR3 sequences in the sample; roughly 21% occur only once, and around 77% lies in the top ten. Their recognized antigens are unknown. Source: CD8+ T cells from cultured PBMCs, taken from culture after CMV antigen stimulation. Receptors originate from a human donor in good health (CMV status not recorded). Some clones in this sample may be carry-over from other donors' samples.

J is TRBJ1-4 and V is TRBV5-8; 9 bases align to TRBD1. CDR3 size: 15 residues. Germline V gene data show CDR1 as SGHTS and CDR2 as YDEGEE. The trim removed 4 bases at V and 5 bases at J, leaving 6 bases unmatched. The DNA of the CDR3 is TGTGCCAGCAGCAACACCGGGACAGGGAATGAAAAACTGTTTTTT. Its protein product is CASSNTGTGNEKLFF.

J is TRBJ2-1 and V is TRBV2; 10 nucleotides align to TRBD2. The J segment lost 5 bases and the V segment lost 6 bases, leaving 10 bases of the junction unmatched. Germline-derived CDR1 and CDR2 are SNHLY and FYNNEI. This CDR3 is built from 16 residues. For the CDR3, the DNA is TGTGCCAGCAGAACCTATCTAGCGGGGGACAACAATGAGCAGTTCTTC. Translated: CASRTYLAGDNNEQFF.

Of note for this clonotype: A much larger clone lies a single base off, so this may be a read error. This chain connects TRBV5-4 to TRBJ2-1, with 11 bases aligning to TRBD2. The CDR3 length is 15 residues. Germline CDR1 and CDR2: SGHNT and YYREEE (reference sequence). CDR3 residues: CPSSLTSGAHNEQFF. The DNA of the CDR3 is TGTCCCAGCAGCTTGACTAGCGGGGCACACAATGAGCAGTTCTTC.

V gene TRBV4-3 combines with J gene TRBJ1-4; TRBD1 agrees at 9 bases. CDR3 length: 14 amino acids. In germline, CDR1 is LGHNA, CDR2 YSLEER. V lost 5 bases, J lost 7 bases, and 5 bases stayed unmatched. Here the CDR3 reads CASSVGTGTEKLFF. The CDR3 DNA is TGCGCCAGCAGCGTTGGGACAGGGACTGAAAAACTGTTTTTT.

This sequence joins TRBV7-9 and TRBJ1-5; D gene ambiguous. The germline V gene has CDR1 SEHNR and CDR2 FQNEAQ (reference sequence). The CDR3 sequence is 13 residues long. V shed 5 bases and J shed 4 bases, with 9 bases lying between them. The CDR3 region has the DNA TGTGCCAGCAGCAGTTCCCTTAATCAGCCCCAGCATTTT. It yields the protein CASSSSLNQPQHF.

In this sample, this clonotype turned up a few times. The chain combines TRBV7-2 with TRBJ1-1; TRBD1 matches 7 bases. With 5 bases clipped from V and 5 bases from J, the junction kept 8 bases outside the gene matches. Germline assignment: CDR1 SGHTA and CDR2 FQGNSA. The CDR3 runs to 14 residues. The CDR3 here is CASSPQDRWTEAFF. CDR3 nucleotide sequence: TGTGCCAGCAGCCCTCAGGACAGGTGGACTGAAGCTTTCTTT.

This clonotype occurred a few times. This rearrangement joins TRBV29-1 to TRBJ1-2, with D perhaps TRBD1 (6 bases). V was cut by 0 bases and J by 3 bases, with 8 bases left in between. This CDR3 has 13 amino acids. The germline V gene has CDR1 SQVTM and CDR2 ANQGSEA. CDR3 amino acids: CSVEERTDYGYTF. The CDR3 nucleotides are TGCAGCGTTGAAGAACGGACAGACTATGGCTACACCTTC.

This chain links TRBV6-5 with TRBJ2-3; tentative D call: TRBD1 (6 bases). Deletions cut 3 bases from V and 1 base from J, with 11 bases between. CDR3 length: 15 residues. CDR1 and CDR2 from the germline V gene are MNHEY and SVGAGI. In DNA form, the CDR3 reads TGTGCCAGCAGTTATACAGGGTCCGGCACAGATACGCAGTATTTT. It specifies CASSYTGSGTDTQYF.

The chain couples TRBV29-1 to TRBJ2-1; 11 bases are a match to TRBD2. The CDR3 consists of 15 residues. The V and J ends lost 3 bases and 15 bases, in that order; junction bases with no gene match: 16. Per germline, CDR1 SQVTM and CDR2 ANQGSEA. CDR3 sequence reads: CSVEDFQIAGGRSFF. The CDR3 DNA reads TGCAGCGTTGAGGACTTTCAAATAGCGGGGGGGCGGTCGTTCTTC.